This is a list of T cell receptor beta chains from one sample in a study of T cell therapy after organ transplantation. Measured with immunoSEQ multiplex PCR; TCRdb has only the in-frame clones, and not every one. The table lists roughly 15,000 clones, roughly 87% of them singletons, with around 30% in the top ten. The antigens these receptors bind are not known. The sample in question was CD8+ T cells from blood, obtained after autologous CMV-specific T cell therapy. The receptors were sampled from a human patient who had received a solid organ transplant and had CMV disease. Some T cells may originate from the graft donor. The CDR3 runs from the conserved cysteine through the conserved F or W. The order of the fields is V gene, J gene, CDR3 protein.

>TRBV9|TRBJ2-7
CASSVGVSGNYEQYF
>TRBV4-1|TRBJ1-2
CASSQGRGINYGYTF
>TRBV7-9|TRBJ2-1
CASIPWGQGLGDEQFF
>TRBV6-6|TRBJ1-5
CASSTGLNQPQHF
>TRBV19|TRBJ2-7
CASSIDPSAGGLYEQYF
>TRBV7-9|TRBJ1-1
CASSFLQGSNTEAFF
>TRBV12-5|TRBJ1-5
CASGLVPRALSNQPQHF
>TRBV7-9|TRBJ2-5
CASSFLRTEETQYF
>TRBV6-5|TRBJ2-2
CASRTNTGELFF
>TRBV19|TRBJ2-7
CASSIDRAGGPSYEQYF
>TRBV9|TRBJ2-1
CASSVVARLANNEQFF
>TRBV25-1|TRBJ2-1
CASSESVGRDHYNEQFF
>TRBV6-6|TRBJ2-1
CASSLTWGNNEQFF
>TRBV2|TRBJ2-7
CASSYMAGSYEQYF
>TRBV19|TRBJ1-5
CASSIEASHSNQPQHF
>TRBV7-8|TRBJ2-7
CASSLVTGGPYEQYF
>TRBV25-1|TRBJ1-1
CASSLQGRDTEAFF
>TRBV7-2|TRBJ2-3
CASSFLTSTDTQYF
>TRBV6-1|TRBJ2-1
CASSEADGTSGRQFF
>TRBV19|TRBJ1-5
CASSALGQGGNQPQHF
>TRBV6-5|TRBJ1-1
CASSLGSGNTEAFF
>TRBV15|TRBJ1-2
CATSRDLTGINGYTF
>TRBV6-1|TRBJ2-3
CASRGLAGNTDTQYF
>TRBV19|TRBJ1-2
CASSMGNGYTF
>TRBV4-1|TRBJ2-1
CASSHVGTSGRRNNEQFF
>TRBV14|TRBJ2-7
CASSPQGYEQYF
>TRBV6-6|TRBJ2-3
CASSYQGFDTQYF
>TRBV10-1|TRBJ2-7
CATTPGPKYEQYF
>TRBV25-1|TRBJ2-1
CASSYNEQFF
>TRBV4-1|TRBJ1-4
CASSRALNEKLFF
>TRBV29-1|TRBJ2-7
CSVEATASYEQYF
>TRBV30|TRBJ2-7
CAWEPTGAYEQYF
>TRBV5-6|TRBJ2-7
CASSLSSGEQYF
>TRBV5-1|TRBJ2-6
CASSRHREGRLVLTF
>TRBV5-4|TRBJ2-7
CASSYGASYEQYF
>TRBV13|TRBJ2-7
CASSEETGYDEQYF
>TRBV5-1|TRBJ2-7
CASSSVDRNYEQYF
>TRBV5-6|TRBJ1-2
CASSLGGQGNGYTF
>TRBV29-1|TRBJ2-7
CSVVGLAGAYSYEQYF